This T cell receptor beta chain was captured in a study of cytomegalovirus exposure and HLA in healthy donors. V was clipped by 6 bases and J by 5 bases, with 10 bases between them. The CDR3 runs to 12 residues. CDR1 SNHLY and CDR2 FYNNEI come from the germline V gene. This PCR relied on a set of 60 Vbeta primers and 13 Jbeta primers. TCRdb's copy holds only in-frame clones and misses some; the assay was immunoSEQ multiplex PCR. The top ten hold 5.6% of the sample, which has 70,000 to 95,000 clones, just under 85% seen once. The V and J genes are TRBV2 and TRBJ2-5; maybe TRBD1 (6 bases). This clonotype was sampled from a woman aged 18 to 35 in good health and CMV-seropositive. Sequencing was performed on PBMCs. CDR3 nucleotide sequence: TGTGCCAGCAGAGTGGGGGCCGAGACCCAGTACTTC. It translates to CASRVGAETQYF. The variable domain in full, with the rest retrieved from reference TRBV2 and TRBJ2-5, is EPEVTQTPSHQVTQMGQEVILRCVPISNHLYFYWYRQILGQKVEFLVSFYNNEISEKSEIFDDQFSVERPDGSNFTLKIRSTKLEDSAMYFCASRVGAETQYFGPGTRLLVL.